Presented here are 10 T cell receptor beta chains from one specimen sequenced in a study of T-cell reconstitution after alpha-beta-depleted transplantation in children. A TCRbeta library incorporating unique molecular identifiers was prepared. MiXCR, run by TCRdb on the PCR reads, gives a single entry per CDR3 protein. This sample yields 640,000 or so distinct CDR3 sequences, of which 16% are seen a single time; 0.85% to 1.3% belongs to the top ten. The sequences come from PBMCs from the stem cell graft donor, collected from the stem cell graft. The receptors here all came from a human donor who donated a stem cell graft to a child with acute myeloid leukemia.

This clonotype was seen many times. This chain links TRBV7-9 with TRBJ2-7, with no clear D. Germline V gives CDR1 SEHNR, CDR2 FQNEAQ (reference sequence). The CDR3 is 11 residues long. V lost 5 bases to trimming and J lost 5 bases, with 7 bases between them. As DNA, the CDR3 is TGTGCCAGCAGCCTCCGGGACGAGCAGTACTTC. Its translation is CASSLRDEQYF.

This rearrangement joins TRBV6-5 to TRBJ1-4; D unclear. CDR3 length: 16 residues. Germline-derived CDR1 and CDR2 are MNHEY and SVGAGI. V was cut by 2 bases and J by 8 bases, with 18 bases left in between. CDR3 nucleotides: TGTGCCAGCAGTTACGGCCTGGTCCAGAATATAGAAAAACTGTTTTTT. Protein sequence: CASSYGLVQNIEKLFF.

This clonotype was counted at least ten times. The genes are TRBV6-1 and TRBJ2-2, with a possible D match to TRBD2 (6 bases). CDR1 and CDR2 from the germline V gene are MNHNS and SASEGT. The CDR3 covers 14 residues. The V gene lost 8 bases and the J gene lost 3 bases, with 13 bases spanning the gap. The CDR3 region has the DNA TGTGCCAGCGGAGGGCGGTCGGACACCGGGGAGCTGTTTTTT. Encoded protein: CASGGRSDTGELFF.

V and J are TRBV27 and TRBJ1-6; a possible D gene is TRBD1 (6 bases). Germline CDR1 MNHEY, CDR2 SMNVEV (reference sequence). The CDR3 has 17 residues. V dropped 2 bases and J dropped 7 bases, with 18 bases sitting between them. CDR3: CASSLGGGQLKNSPLHF. As DNA, the CDR3 is TGTGCCAGCAGTTTAGGGGGGGGGCAACTTAAAAATTCACCCCTCCACTTT.

This clonotype was detected ten times or more. This chain's CDR3 is CSARDPVSYEQYF. The CDR3 region has the DNA TGCAGTGCTAGGGACCCAGTTTCCTACGAGCAGTACTTC. This sequence joins TRBV20-1 and TRBJ2-7; no reliable D call. From germline, CDR1 is DFQATT and CDR2 SNEGSKA (reference sequence). Trimming shortened V by 3 bases and J by 1 base, and 10 bases separated the two germline ends. The CDR3 extends over 13 amino acids.

A word on this clonotype: Just one base apart from a much larger clone, this may be a read error. The rearrangement uses TRBV20-1 and TRBJ1-1, with unresolved D. The V gene's germline CDR1 is DFQATT and CDR2 SNEGSKA (reference sequence). This CDR3 has 14 residues. V lost 5 bases, J lost 1 base, and 14 bases lay in between. The CDR3 nucleotides are TGCAGTGCTGGAGTAGGAGGGAAGAACACTGAAGCTTTCTTT. Amino acids: CSAGVGGKNTEAFF.

This clonotype was counted many times. This rearrangement joins TRBV10-3 to TRBJ1-5; 8 bases fit TRBD1. The trim removed 9 bases at V and 3 bases at J, leaving 4 bases unmatched. The CDR3 consists of 13 residues. CDR1 is ENHRY, CDR2 SYGVKD, per germline. The DNA of the CDR3 is TGTGCCATAAGGACAGGGCCCAATCAGCCCCAGCATTTT. Its protein product is CAIRTGPNQPQHF.

There are a few counts of this clonotype. The chain uses TRBV6-2 or TRBV6-3 and TRBJ2-1; D unresolved. Per the germline V gene, CDR1 is MNHEY and CDR2 is SVGEGT. The V and J ends lost 5 bases and 6 bases respectively, with 5 bases between them. This CDR3 spans 11 amino acids. CDR3 protein: CASSGVNEQFF. The CDR3 nucleotides are TGTGCCAGCAGTGGGGTCAATGAGCAGTTCTTC.

The chain uses TRBV9 and TRBJ2-7; 8 positions match TRBD1. V lost 4 bases, J lost 6 bases, and 9 bases stayed unmatched. CDR1 SGDLS and CDR2 YYNGEE come from the germline V gene. The CDR3 loop spans 14 amino acids. CDR3 protein: CASSPDDRGGEQYF. CDR3 coding DNA: TGTGCCAGCAGCCCTGATGACAGGGGAGGCGAGCAGTACTTC.

With respect to this clonotype: A junction end diverges from the germline sequence, so it may reflect a read error. The chain combines TRBV20-1 with TRBJ1-4; 7 nucleotides align to TRBD1. The CDR3 totals 19 residues. The germline V gene encodes CDR1 DFQATT and CDR2 SNEGSKA (reference sequence). Written as DNA, the CDR3 is TGCTGTGCTAGAGTACGGGAACAGGGGTTAGGAAGTTGGAGTGAAAAACTGTTTTTT. It codes for CCARVREQGLGSWSEKLFF.